Each of the 16 T cell receptor beta chains below was sequenced from the same sample in a study of blood T cell repertoires in COVID-19. Libraries were prepared by immunoSEQ multiplex PCR; TCRdb keeps only in-frame clonotypes and omits some of them. The profile shows more than 100,000 clones, around 88% of them singletons. Sequenced sample: peripheral blood. These TCRs come from a human donor in a cohort sampled during active COVID-19.

The V and J genes are TRBV2 and TRBJ1-5; TRBD1 matches 7 bases. Germline V gene data show CDR1 as SNHLY and CDR2 as FYNNEI. Germline trimming cut 6 bases from V and 7 bases from J; bases unmatched to any gene: 9. This CDR3 region has 14 residues. CDR3: CASSAGTAGQPQHF. For the CDR3, the DNA is TGTGCCAGCAGCGCCGGGACAGCAGGCCAGCCCCAGCATTTT.

The chain couples TRBV19 to TRBJ2-5, with 10 bases lining up with TRBD2. The ends lost 2 bases at V and 1 base at J; junction bases unmatched: 1. This CDR3 region has 15 residues. Germline CDR1 is LNHDA and CDR2 is SQIVND (reference sequence). The CDR3 DNA reads as TGTGCCAGTAGTATACTAGCGGGGGCCCAAGAGACCCAGTACTTC. Residues: CASSILAGAQETQYF.

The chain joins TRBV7-9 to TRBJ1-1, with TRBD1 matching 7 bases. The CDR3 consists of 16 residues. Losses at the gene ends were 3 bases for V and 5 bases for J; bases not matched to a gene: 12. CDR1 is SEHNR and CDR2 is FQNEAQ in the germline V gene (reference sequence). DNA for the CDR3: TGTGCCAGCAGCTTCGGTAACAGGGGCTCGGGGACTGAAGCTTTCTTT. Translation: CASSFGNRGSGTEAFF. The full variable domain, rest sourced from reference TRBV7-9 and TRBJ1-1, is DTGVSQNPRHKITKRGQNVTFRCDPISEHNRLYWYRQTLGQGPEFLTYFQNEAQLEKSRLLSDRFSAERPKGSFSTLEIQRTEQGDSAMYLCASSFGNRGSGTEAFFGQGTRLTVV.

V gene TRBV29-1 combines with J gene TRBJ2-1; 9 nucleotides agree with TRBD1. CDR3 length: 12 residues. Unmatched junction bases numbered 5, after V lost 7 bases and J lost 7 bases. Germline V gives CDR1 SQVTM, CDR2 ANQGSEA. The chain's CDR3 is CSGGQGLNEQFF. In DNA, the CDR3 is TGCAGCGGGGGACAGGGTTTGAATGAGCAGTTCTTC.

The rearrangement uses TRBV5-6 and TRBJ2-1; 9 bases map to TRBD1. V shed 4 bases and J 15 bases; nucleotides not matched to a gene: 5. Germline V gene data show CDR1 as SGHDT and CDR2 as YYEEEE. There are 11 residues in the CDR3. In DNA form, the CDR3 reads TGTGCCAGCAGCCACGGACAGGGGCCGTTCTTC. This sequence encodes CASSHGQGPFF. The full variable domain, with the rest looked up from reference TRBV5-6 and TRBJ2-1, is DAGVTQSPTHLIKTRGQQVTLRCSPKSGHDTVSWYQQALGQGPQFIFQYYEEEERQRGNFPDRFSGHQFPNYSSELNVNALLLGDSALYLCASSHGQGPFFGPGTRLTVL.

This chain uses TRBV5-8 with TRBJ2-3; TRBD1 agrees at 7 bases. Germline V gene lookup returns CDR1 SGHTS and CDR2 YDEGEE. Trimming cost V 4 bases and J 1 base; bases outside gene matches: 6. The CDR3 length is 15 residues. This CDR3 reads CASSPGTDRTDTQYF. In DNA form, the CDR3 reads TGTGCCAGCAGCCCAGGGACAGACCGCACAGATACGCAGTATTTT.

The gene calls are TRBV4-3 and TRBJ2-3, with TRBD2 matching over 11 bases. The CDR3 runs to 16 residues. Germline V gene data show CDR1 as LGHNA and CDR2 as YSLEER. The trim removed 4 bases at V and 0 bases at J, leaving 3 bases unmatched. The CDR3 bases are TGCGCCAGCAGCCCGGGACTAGCGGCAAGCACAGATACGCAGTATTTT. It specifies CASSPGLAASTDTQYF.

The V call is TRBV5-1, the J call TRBJ2-3; D may be TRBD1 (6 bases). This CDR3 is built from 16 residues. Trimming removed 0 bases from V and 1 base from J, with 12 bases in between. Germline CDR1 reads SGHRS; CDR2 reads YFSETQ. Here the CDR3 reads CASSLGQVVGTDTQYF. The DNA of the CDR3 is TGCGCCAGCAGCTTGGGACAGGTCGTAGGCACAGATACGCAGTATTTT.

The genes are TRBV9 and TRBJ1-6, with 7 bases aligning to TRBD1. This CDR3 is 15 amino acids long. CDR1 is SGDLS and CDR2 is YYNGEE in the germline V gene. Losses at the gene ends were 4 bases for V and 4 bases for J; bases not matched to a gene: 5. The CDR3 here is CASSTGDGYNSPLHF. The CDR3, as DNA: TGTGCCAGCAGCACAGGGGATGGTTATAATTCACCCCTCCACTTT.

CDR3 nucleotide sequence: TGTGCCTGGATCGGGGGAACTAGCACAGATACGCAGTATTTT. This sequence encodes CAWIGGTSTDTQYF. This rearrangement joins TRBV30 to TRBJ2-3; TRBD2 might be the D (6 bases). CDR3 length: 14 amino acids. Germline loops: CDR1 GTSNPN, CDR2 SVGIG (reference sequence). Trimming took 4 bases from V and 0 from J, leaving 11 bases between them.

This rearrangement joins TRBV19 to TRBJ2-3; 10 positions match TRBD2. Germline values: CDR1 LNHDA, CDR2 SQIVND (reference sequence). The CDR3 is made up of 17 amino acids. The V gene end was trimmed by 6 bases and the J gene end by 3 bases; junction bases not matched to a gene: 12. The CDR3 here is CASRSPSGSRATDTQYF. CDR3 coding DNA: TGTGCCAGTAGATCCCCTAGCGGGAGTCGGGCTACAGATACGCAGTATTTT.

This sequence joins TRBV3-1 (or the pseudogene TRBV3-2) and TRBJ2-6; unclear D gene. This CDR3 is built from 14 residues. The V and J ends lost 1 base and 2 bases respectively, with 3 bases between them. The germline gives CDR1 LGHDT, CDR2 YNNKEL (reference sequence). CDR3 in amino acids: CASSQATGANVLTF. CDR3 nucleotide sequence: TGTGCCAGCAGCCAAGCCACTGGGGCCAACGTCCTGACTTTC.

In this sample, this clone turned up many times. The chain employs TRBV25-1 and TRBJ1-1; tentative D call: TRBD1 (5 bases). With 1 base removed from V and 3 bases from J, the gap between germline ends came to 9 bases. CDR1 is MGHDK and CDR2 is SYGVNS in the germline V gene. The CDR3 covers 14 residues. The CDR3 bases are TGTGCCAGCAGTGAATGGGGCAGGGACACTGAAGCTTTCTTT. This encodes CASSEWGRDTEAFF.

The rearrangement links TRBV18 to TRBJ1-6; no firm D call. The CDR3 spans 10 residues. Germline CDR1 reads KGHSH; CDR2 reads LQKENI. V was trimmed by 3 bases and J by 13 bases, leaving 4 bases between them. The CDR3 loop is CASSPSPLHF. DNA of the CDR3: TGTGCCAGCTCACCCTCCCCCCTCCACTTT.

The chain employs TRBV29-1 and TRBJ2-5; 11 bases map to TRBD2. Trimming took 2 bases from V and 0 from J; bases not matched to a gene: 26. This CDR3 contains 23 residues. Germline values: CDR1 SQVTM, CDR2 ANQGSEA. The CDR3 spells CSVEIAGTSGREDVYLYQETQYF. The CDR3 DNA is TGCAGCGTTGAAATAGCCGGGACTAGCGGACGGGAAGACGTATACTTATACCAAGAGACCCAGTACTTC.

The chain joins TRBV9 to TRBJ2-6, with a possible D match to TRBD1 (6 bases). CDR3 length: 16 residues. Germline V gives CDR1 SGDLS, CDR2 YYNGEE. V was trimmed by 3 bases and J by 4 bases, leaving 14 bases between them. DNA of the CDR3: TGTGCCAGCAGCGCAGCCCCAGGGGTCGGGGCCAACGTCCTGACTTTC. It yields the protein CASSAAPGVGANVLTF.